The clone carrying this T cell receptor (beta chain) has only a few counts. Its antigen is not known. Germline V gene sequence: CDR1 LNHDA, CDR2 SQIVND (reference sequence). The CDR3 has 14 amino acids. V was pared by 2 bases and J by 5 bases, with 5 bases of the junction left unmatched. The source of the sample is a study of cytomegalovirus exposure and HLA in healthy donors. General study results and limits: Data from an earlier analysis indicated that most TCR beta V segments were productive either about 87% or about 30% of the time.

Researchers ran the PCR with 60 Vbeta and 13 Jbeta primers. Measured with immunoSEQ multiplex PCR; TCRdb has only the in-frame clones, and not every one. The sample gives 150,000 to 200,000 clones, 75% to 90% of which show up once; 5.5% to 7.5% is in the top ten. The sample comprised PBMCs. The chain recombines TRBV19 with TRBJ1-2, with TRBD1 matching 7 bases. The receptor was isolated from a man aged 25-45 years in good health and CMV-seropositive. CDR3 nucleotide sequence: TGTGCCAGTAGTATACCCGGGACAGATTATGGCTACACCTTC. Its translation is CASSIPGTDYGYTF.